This T cell receptor (beta chain) appears in the sequencing data of a study of radiation and T cells in renal cell carcinoma. Findings and caveats of the study: Top tumor clonotypes rose in blood 2 weeks post-radiation, then contracted.

Trimming left V 6 bases short and J 0 bases short, with 9 bases between. CDR3 length: 14 amino acids. Germline V gene lookup returns CDR1 SGHAT and CDR2 FQNNGV. Here immunoSEQ multiplex PCR was the method, and the copy in TCRdb shows in-frame clones only, minus some. The sample carries about 170,000 clones, about 87% recorded once. Concerning this clone: What it recognizes is unknown.

Time point described: blood 4 weeks post-SBRT, at nephrectomy. Treatment defined: 15 Gy SBRT to primary tumor, nephrectomy 4 weeks later. The sequence was obtained from a woman aged 45-59 years with renal cell carcinoma. The rearrangement joins TRBV11-2 to TRBJ2-1; D is perhaps TRBD2 (5 bases). This specimen consisted of blood, obtained from a patient whose treatment included radiotherapy and nephrectomy. The CDR3 bases are TGTGCCAGCAGTCCGGGAAGCTCCTACAATGAGCAGTTCTTC. This gives the protein CASSPGSSYNEQFF.